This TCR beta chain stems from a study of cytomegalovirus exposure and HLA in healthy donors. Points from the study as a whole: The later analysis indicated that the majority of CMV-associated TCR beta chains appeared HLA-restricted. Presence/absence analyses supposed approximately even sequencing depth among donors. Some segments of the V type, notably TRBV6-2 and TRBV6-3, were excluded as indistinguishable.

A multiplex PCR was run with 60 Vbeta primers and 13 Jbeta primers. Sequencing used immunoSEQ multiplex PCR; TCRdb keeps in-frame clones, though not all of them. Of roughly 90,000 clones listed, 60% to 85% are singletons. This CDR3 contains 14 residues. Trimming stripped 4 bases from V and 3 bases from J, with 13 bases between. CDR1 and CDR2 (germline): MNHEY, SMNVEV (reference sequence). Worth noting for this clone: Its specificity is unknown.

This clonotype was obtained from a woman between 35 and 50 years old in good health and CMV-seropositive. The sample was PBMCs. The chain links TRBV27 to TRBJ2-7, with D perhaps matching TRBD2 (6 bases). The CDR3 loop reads CASSSLKAGYEQYF. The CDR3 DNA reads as TGTGCCAGCAGTTCCCTGAAAGCGGGCTACGAGCAGTACTTC.